The sequence of this T cell receptor (beta chain) was determined in a study of blood T cell repertoires in COVID-19. Across the whole study: There were acute and convalescent COVID-19 samples, and they came from the United States, Italy and Spain. The cDNA or gDNA used as material had been derived from T cells, B-cell-depleted T cells, or PBMCs.

Data came from immunoSEQ multiplex PCR; TCRdb stores just in-frame clones and leaves some out. The data contain some 90,000 clones, roughly 89% of them singletons. V lost 8 bases and J lost 1, with 6 bases in between. The V gene's germline CDR1 is LNHDA and CDR2 SQIVND (reference sequence). The CDR3 consists of 12 residues. The sequencing sample was made of peripheral blood. The TCR originated in an elderly woman with active COVID-19. The chain is built from TRBV19 and TRBJ2-1, with D uncertain. This CDR3 reads CASLSSYNEQFF. CDR3 DNA: TGTGCCAGTTTATCTTCCTACAATGAGCAGTTCTTC.